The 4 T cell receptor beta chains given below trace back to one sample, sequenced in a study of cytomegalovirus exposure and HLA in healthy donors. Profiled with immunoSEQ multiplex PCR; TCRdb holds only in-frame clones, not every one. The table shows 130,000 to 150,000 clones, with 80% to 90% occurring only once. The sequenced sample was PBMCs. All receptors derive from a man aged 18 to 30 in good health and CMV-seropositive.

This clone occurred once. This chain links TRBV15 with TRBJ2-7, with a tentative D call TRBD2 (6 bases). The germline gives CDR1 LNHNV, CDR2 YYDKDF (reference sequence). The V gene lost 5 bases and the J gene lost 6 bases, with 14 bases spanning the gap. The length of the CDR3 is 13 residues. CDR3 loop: CATSSVRGGEQYF. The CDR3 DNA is TGTGCCACCAGCTCGGTGAGGGGAGGCGAGCAGTACTTC.

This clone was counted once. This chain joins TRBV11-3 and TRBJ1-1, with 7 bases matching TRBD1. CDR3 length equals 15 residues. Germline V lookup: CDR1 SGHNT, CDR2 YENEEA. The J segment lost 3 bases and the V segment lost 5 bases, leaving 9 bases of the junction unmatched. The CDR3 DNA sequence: TGTGCCAGCAGCCCGACAGGGAGTTCGTACACTGAAGCTTTCTTT. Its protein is CASSPTGSSYTEAFF.

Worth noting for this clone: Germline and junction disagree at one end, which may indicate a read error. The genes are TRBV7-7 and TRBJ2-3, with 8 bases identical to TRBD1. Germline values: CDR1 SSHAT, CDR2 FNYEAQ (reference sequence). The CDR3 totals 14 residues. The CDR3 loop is CASSLDRGADTQYF. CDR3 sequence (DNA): TGTGCTAGCAGCTTAGACAGGGGCGCAGATACGCAGTATTTT.

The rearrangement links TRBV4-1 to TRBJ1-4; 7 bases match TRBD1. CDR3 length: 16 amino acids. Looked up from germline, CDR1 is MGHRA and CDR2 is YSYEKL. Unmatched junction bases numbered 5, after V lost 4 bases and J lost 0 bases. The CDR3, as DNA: TGCGCCAGCAGCCGAGGAGGGGGCGCAACTAATGAAAAACTGTTTTTT. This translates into CASSRGGGATNEKLFF.